The 10 T cell receptor beta chains listed next were all sequenced from one sample in a study of T cells in Graves' hyperthyroidism and ophthalmopathy. RNA transcripts provided the source from which TCR beta CDR3 regions were amplified. HTBI primers were used for first-round RT-PCR of the TCR CDR3. TCRdb redid the calling of the multiplex PCR reads with MiXCR, one entry per CDR3 protein. The table shows a few hundred thousand distinct CDR3 sequences, with approximately 25% occurring only once. The sample was blood. The receptors shown here come from a man aged 50 to 60 with Graves' hyperthyroidism.

This clonotype was seen more than once but under ten times. This sequence joins TRBV5-1 and TRBJ1-1, with a tentative D call TRBD1 (5 bases). The CDR3 is 14 amino acids. Per germline, CDR1 SGHRS and CDR2 YFSETQ. The ends were cut back, 7 bases at V and 0 bases at J, with 13 bases in the middle. The CDR3 loop reads CASHRAGMNTEAFF. CDR3 DNA sequence: TGCGCCAGCCACCGGGCAGGGATGAACACTGAAGCTTTCTTT.

This chain uses TRBV30 with TRBJ1-2; D remains unclear. The CDR3 is 11 residues long. CDR1 and CDR2 from the germline V gene are GTSNPN and SVGIG (reference sequence). The V and J ends lost 3 bases and 4 bases respectively, with 6 bases between them. The CDR3 DNA sequence: TGTGCCTGGAGACAGACCTATGGCTACACCTTC. Protein: CAWRQTYGYTF.

This clonotype was seen many times. The chain couples TRBV6-1 to TRBJ2-5; maybe TRBD1 (5 bases). Germline V gives CDR1 MNHNS, CDR2 SASEGT. The V end lost 8 bases, the J end lost 4 bases, and 14 bases lay between the germline ends. The CDR3 sequence is 13 residues long. The CDR3 protein is CASLPAGRETQYF. As DNA, the CDR3 is TGTGCCAGCCTCCCTGCAGGGCGAGAGACCCAGTACTTC.

J is TRBJ2-2 and V is TRBV12-3 or TRBV12-4; no definite D call. The V gene lost 6 bases and the J gene lost 6 bases, with 14 bases spanning the gap. The CDR3 is made up of 14 amino acids. CDR3 amino acids: CASRPGPNAGELFF. Written as DNA, the CDR3 is TGTGCCAGCAGACCCGGACCTAACGCCGGGGAGCTGTTTTTT.

The rearrangement links TRBV19 to TRBJ2-7; the D gene is possibly TRBD2 (5 bases). Germline CDR1 reads LNHDA; CDR2 reads SQIVND (reference sequence). The CDR3 runs to 15 residues. Trimming cost V 3 bases and J 4 bases, with 16 bases left between them. DNA of the CDR3: TGTGCCAGTAGTATGGTGCGACCGGGGAGATACGAGCAGTACTTC. Protein product: CASSMVRPGRYEQYF. Drawing the rest from reference TRBV19 and TRBJ2-7, the complete variable domain is DGGITQSPKYLFRKEGQNVTLSCEQNLNHDAMYWYRQDPGQGLRLIYYSQIVNDFQKGDIAEGYSVSREKKESFPLTVTSAQKNPTAFYLCASSMVRPGRYEQYFGPGTRLTVT.

The CDR3 nucleotides are TGTGCCAGCAGTACTAGCGGGAGCCCCAATGAGCAGTTCTTC. This sequence encodes CASSTSGSPNEQFF. The rearrangement joins TRBV25-1 to TRBJ2-1; TRBD2 aligns across 11 bases. Germline CDR1 MGHDK, CDR2 SYGVNS. V lost 5 bases to trimming and J lost 6 bases; unmatched junction nucleotides: 3. This CDR3 has 14 amino acids.

This clonotype has just a few counts. The chain is built from TRBV6-1 and TRBJ1-1; D ambiguous. This CDR3 comprises 14 residues. In germline, CDR1 is MNHNS, CDR2 SASEGT. V gave up 6 bases and J gave up 1 base, with 12 bases separating them. The CDR3 DNA follows: TGTGCCAGCAGGTCAAGCGGAGGGAACACTGAAGCTTTCTTT. Encoded protein: CASRSSGGNTEAFF.

This clonotype occurred many times. This chain links TRBV20-1 with TRBJ2-3; tentative D call: TRBD1 (6 bases). This CDR3 has 15 residues. V was trimmed by 0 bases and J by 2 bases, leaving 12 bases between them. Germline CDR1 DFQATT, CDR2 SNEGSKA (reference sequence). In DNA form, the CDR3 reads TGCAGTGCTAGAGATATGGGGGCACCCACAGATACGCAGTATTTT. Protein sequence: CSARDMGAPTDTQYF.

This rearrangement joins TRBV10-3 to TRBJ2-7; D is perhaps TRBD1 (5 bases). The V end lost 10 bases, the J end lost 0 bases, and 10 bases lay between the germline ends. Germline V gives CDR1 ENHRY, CDR2 SYGVKD. This CDR3 contains 12 residues. CDR3 nucleotide sequence: TGTGCCAGCCAGGACATCTCCTACGAGCAGTACTTC. This translates into CASQDISYEQYF.

The chain recombines TRBV20-1 with TRBJ1-2; the match to TRBD1 covers 7 bases. This CDR3 contains 14 residues. The germline gives CDR1 DFQATT, CDR2 SNEGSKA (reference sequence). J was trimmed by 5 bases and V by 3 bases; bases with no gene match: 9. CDR3: CSASPRGPGYGYTF. CDR3 in DNA: TGCAGTGCTAGTCCGAGGGGGCCTGGGTATGGCTACACCTTC.